This T cell receptor beta chain stems from a study of shared clonotypes between healthy human individuals. Concerning this clone: Antigen: not known.

Findings and limits, study-wide: Owing to a small donor count, the genetic and exposure-history diversity represented was limited. Even with large depth, rarefaction showed that sorted-subset sequencing was incomplete.

On sorted subsets, replicate PCRs used about 180 ng DNA, or roughly 30,000 T cell genomes. Data came from immunoSEQ multiplex PCR; TCRdb stores just in-frame clones and leaves some out. This table holds 2.3 million or so clones, 85% to 95% found once. Source material: naive CD4+ T cells from PBMCs. Specified subset: CD45RA+ positively selected. The clonotype originates from a man aged 18 to 35 in good health. Some clones in this sample may be carry-over from other donors' samples.

DNA of the CDR3: TGTGCCAGCAGTGAAATGGGGGACATTTCATTATACAATGAGCAGTTCTTC. Translation: CASSEMGDISLYNEQFF. The chain joins TRBV6-1 to TRBJ2-1, with a tentative D call TRBD1 (6 bases). Germline V gene lookup returns CDR1 MNHNS and CDR2 SASEGT. With 2 bases removed from V and 4 bases from J, the gap between germline ends came to 18 bases. The CDR3 totals 17 residues.